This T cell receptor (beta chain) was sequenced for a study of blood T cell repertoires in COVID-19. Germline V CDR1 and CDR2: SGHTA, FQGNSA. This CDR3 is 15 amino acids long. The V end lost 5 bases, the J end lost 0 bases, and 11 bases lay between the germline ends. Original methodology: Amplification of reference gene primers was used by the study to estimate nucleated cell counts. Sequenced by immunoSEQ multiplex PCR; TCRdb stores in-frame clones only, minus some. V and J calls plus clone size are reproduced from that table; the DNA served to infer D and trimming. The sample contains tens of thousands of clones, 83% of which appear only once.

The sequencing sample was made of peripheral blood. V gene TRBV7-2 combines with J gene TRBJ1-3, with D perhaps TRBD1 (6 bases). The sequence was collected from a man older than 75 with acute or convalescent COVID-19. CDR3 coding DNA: TGTGCCAGCAGCCAACAGGGTTTCTCTGGAAACACCATATATTTT. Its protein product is CASSQQGFSGNTIYF. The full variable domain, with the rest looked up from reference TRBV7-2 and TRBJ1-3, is GAGVSQSPSNKVTEKGKDVELRCDPISGHTALYWYRQSLGQGLEFLIYFQGNSAPDKSGLPSDRFSAERTGGSVSTLTIQRTQQEDSAVYLCASSQQGFSGNTIYFGEGSWLTVV.